A single sample gave rise to the 10 T cell receptor beta chains below, sequenced in a study of OX40 agonist ivuxolimab in advanced cancers. Generated by immunoSEQ multiplex PCR, the TCRdb table keeps only in-frame clones and is missing some. The sample lists approximately 42,000 clones, 70% to 90% occurring once. Here the sequenced sample was CD4+ or CD8+ T cells sorted from blood, taken in a trial of the OX40 agonist ivuxolimab. These receptors were taken from an adult with an advanced solid tumor such as melanoma, head and neck, liver or kidney cancer.

The chain employs TRBV6-6 and TRBJ1-1; the D is unclear. Germline loops: CDR1 MNHNY, CDR2 SVGAGI (reference sequence). The CDR3 extends over 15 amino acids. V was shortened by 4 bases and J by 0 bases, with 12 bases between the two germline ends. The CDR3: CASSWPNVLNTEAFF. The CDR3 DNA sequence: TGTGCCAGCAGTTGGCCCAATGTTCTGAACACTGAAGCTTTCTTT.

The chain joins TRBV5-4 to TRBJ2-7; D gene unclear. The CDR3 loop spans 13 amino acids. The germline V gene encodes CDR1 SGHNT and CDR2 YYREEE (reference sequence). V was pared by 1 base and J by 6 bases, with 11 bases between. The CDR3 region is CASSLSVGGEQYF. CDR3 coding DNA: TGTGCCAGCAGCTTGTCCGTTGGCGGCGAGCAGTACTTC.

The chain couples TRBV19 to TRBJ2-1; D possibly corresponds to TRBD1 (6 bases). Germline CDR1 LNHDA, CDR2 SQIVND (reference sequence). The CDR3 is 14 amino acids. V lost 10 bases and J lost 5, with 18 bases in between. The CDR3 region is CATSNRADHNEQFF. Here the CDR3 DNA reads TGTGCCACGAGTAACAGGGCGGACCACAATGAGCAGTTCTTC.

The chain uses TRBV11-2 and TRBJ2-3, with D perhaps TRBD1 (5 bases). Germline assignment: CDR1 SGHAT and CDR2 FQNNGV. The length of the CDR3 is 16 residues. The germline V and J ends were trimmed by 2 bases and 2 bases, with 14 bases remaining between them. The CDR3 here is CASSLWAGRNTDTQYF. Written as DNA, the CDR3 is TGTGCCAGCAGCTTATGGGCAGGGCGAAACACAGATACGCAGTATTTT.

The chain carries TRBV29-1 and TRBJ1-2, with D unclear. Trimming left V 6 bases short and J 5 bases short, with 25 bases between. Germline assignment: CDR1 SQVTM and CDR2 ANQGSEA. This CDR3 spans 16 amino acids. CDR3 region: CSVPLSSPPSPYGYTF. The CDR3 nucleotides read TGCAGCGTGCCTTTGTCCAGTCCCCCTTCTCCGTATGGCTACACCTTC.

This chain uses TRBV27 with TRBJ2-1; D is perhaps TRBD1 (5 bases). The CDR3 consists of 12 residues. Germline V gene lookup returns CDR1 MNHEY and CDR2 SMNVEV (reference sequence). Trimming cost V 6 bases and J 2 bases, with 5 bases left between them. CDR3 amino acids: CASRQAYNEQFF. For the CDR3, the DNA is TGTGCCAGCAGACAGGCCTACAATGAGCAGTTCTTC.

J is TRBJ2-1 and V is TRBV11-2, with D uncertain. V dropped 3 bases and J dropped 8 bases, with 14 bases sitting between them. CDR3 size: 14 residues. Germline CDR1 reads SGHAT; CDR2 reads FQNNGV. As DNA, the CDR3 is TGTGCCAGCAGCTTGGGCAGGCCCCTCGATGAGCAGTTCTTC. Amino acid sequence: CASSLGRPLDEQFF.

The V call is TRBV19, the J call TRBJ2-5; maybe TRBD2 (6 bases). Germline lookup yields CDR1 LNHDA and CDR2 SQIVND (reference sequence). This CDR3 has 14 residues. V lost 5 bases and J 5 bases, leaving 15 bases between the germline ends. The CDR3 nucleotides are TGTGCCAGTAGTCCCCCGGAGGGTGTGGAGACCCAGTACTTC. Protein product: CASSPPEGVETQYF.

The CDR3 loop reads CASKGPDRSGELFF. The DNA for the CDR3 is TGCGCCAGCAAAGGGCCCGACAGATCCGGGGAGCTGTTTTTT. This sequence joins TRBV5-1 and TRBJ2-2; D might be TRBD1 (5 bases). CDR1 SGHRS and CDR2 YFSETQ come from the germline V gene. This CDR3 is built from 14 residues. V was pared by 6 bases and J by 6 bases, with 15 bases between.

The chain carries TRBV4-1 and TRBJ2-2, with 10 bases aligning to TRBD1. V lost 0 bases to trimming and J lost 1 base; unmatched junction nucleotides: 5. The CDR3 contains 18 residues. From germline, CDR1 is MGHRA and CDR2 YSYEKL. CDR3: CASSQDKGTGENTGELFF. The CDR3 bases are TGCGCCAGCAGCCAAGATAAGGGGACAGGGGAGAACACCGGGGAGCTGTTTTTT.